This T cell receptor beta chain is drawn from a study of T cells in localized non-small cell lung cancer. Findings of the study overall: Sequence data derive from only one tumor region, so heterogeneity remains possible. Paired adjacent lung recovered a median approximately 57 of the top 100 tumor clones.

To note about this clone: Its antigen is as yet unknown.

Data came from immunoSEQ multiplex PCR; TCRdb stores just in-frame clones and leaves some out. The sample shows fewer than 1,500 clones, just over 35% of them seen only once. Germline V gene data show CDR1 as LNHDA and CDR2 as SQIVND (reference sequence). The CDR3 spans 13 residues. Trimming cost V 8 bases and J 5 bases, with 15 bases left between them. The source was lung tumor tissue, collected before any cancer treatment. The clonotype originates from a male donor at least 60 years old with stage II squamous cell lung carcinoma. The chain has TRBV19 and TRBJ2-5, with D unclear. The CDR3 reads CASCVAGEETQYF. CDR3 bases: TGTGCCAGTTGTGTTGCAGGCGAGGAGACCCAGTACTTC.